These 21 T cell receptor beta chains originate from one sample sequenced in a study of STAT5B mutations in CD4+ large granular lymphocyte leukemia. Sequencing was performed with immunoSEQ multiplex PCR; in TCRdb, only in-frame clones are kept and a portion is missing. The sample holds around 1,300 clones; roughly 77% are singletons and the top ten take 65% to 80%. Sequences were obtained from PBMCs. The receptors originated from a man aged 65 to 85 with CD4+ T-cell large granular lymphocyte leukemia.

The chain combines TRBV27 with TRBJ1-1; no definite D call. The V gene's germline CDR1 is MNHEY and CDR2 SMNVEV (reference sequence). The CDR3 is 13 residues long. The ends were cut back, 2 bases at V and 3 bases at J, with 7 bases in the middle. The CDR3 loop reads CASSLEQHTEAFF. CDR3 nucleotide sequence: TGTGCCAGCAGTTTAGAACAGCACACTGAAGCTTTCTTT.

This chain links TRBV27 with TRBJ1-1; 8 nucleotides line up with TRBD1. The J segment lost 7 bases and the V segment lost 0 bases, leaving 7 bases of the junction unmatched. The length of the CDR3 is 15 residues. Germline V gives CDR1 MNHEY, CDR2 SMNVEV (reference sequence). CDR3 coding DNA: TGTGCCAGCAGTTTATCGTCAGGGGGCACCTTTGAAGCTTTCTTT. It specifies CASSLSSGGTFEAFF.

This chain joins TRBV11-2 and TRBJ2-3; D is unclear. CDR3 length: 13 amino acids. CDR1 and CDR2 from the germline V gene are SGHAT and FQNNGV. Trimming removed 0 bases at V and 10 bases at J, with 11 bases between. The CDR3 DNA follows: TGTGCCAGCAGCTTAGATGGAAGGTCGTCGCAGTATTTT. The encoded protein is CASSLDGRSSQYF.

This chain uses TRBV7-3 with TRBJ2-6; 7 bases are shared with TRBD2. The CDR3 spans 17 residues. The germline gives CDR1 SGHTA, CDR2 FQGTGA. V shed 5 bases, J shed 2 bases, and the junction held 9 bases outside the gene matches. The CDR3 bases are TGTGCCAGCAGCCTAAACCAGCGGGGCCCTGGGGCCAACGTCCTGACTTTC. Translating it yields CASSLNQRGPGANVLTF.

V is TRBV6-6 and J is TRBJ2-3; D unresolved. Germline V gene sequence: CDR1 MNHNY, CDR2 SVGAGI (reference sequence). The CDR3 spans 16 residues. V was cut by 7 bases and J by 5 bases, with 22 bases left in between. CDR3 in DNA: TGTGCCAGCACCCCCACCTCCCCCCAGCACAGAGATACGCAGTATTTT. Encoded protein: CASTPTSPQHRDTQYF.

This chain uses TRBV28 with TRBJ1-2, with TRBD1 as a possible D gene (6 bases). The V gene's germline CDR1 is MDHEN and CDR2 SYDVKM. CDR3 size: 16 residues. Trimming shortened V by 2 bases and J by 3 bases, and 16 bases separated the two germline ends. The CDR3 DNA is TGTGCCAGCAGTTTAGGGGGGGCAGCCTCTTACTATGGCTACACCTTC. Translation gives CASSLGGAASYYGYTF.

V is TRBV6-5 and J is TRBJ2-5; 10 bases are shared with TRBD2. The CDR3 sequence is 16 residues long. The V gene's germline CDR1 is MNHEY and CDR2 SVGAGI. The junction had 5 bases not matched to a gene; V was cut back by 0 bases and J by 4 bases. The CDR3 reads CASSYSRTSGPETQYF. The CDR3 DNA is TGTGCCAGCAGTTACTCCCGGACTAGCGGTCCAGAGACCCAGTACTTC.

The chain links TRBV28 to TRBJ2-5, with D tentatively TRBD1 (5 bases). CDR1 is MDHEN and CDR2 is SYDVKM in the germline V gene. This CDR3 is built from 13 residues. V lost 7 bases to trimming and J lost 5 bases, with 14 bases between them. The CDR3, as DNA: TGTGCCAGCACCATTCAGGGTCGCGAGACCCAGTACTTC. It specifies CASTIQGRETQYF.

This clone was seen only once. The rearrangement joins TRBV6-1 to TRBJ2-3, with TRBD2 identical over 12 bases. Germline V CDR1 and CDR2: MNHNS, SASEGT. This CDR3 has 16 residues. The ends lost 4 bases at V and 5 bases at J; junction bases unmatched: 7. The CDR3 nucleotides are TGTGCCAGCAGTGCGTCTAGCGGGGGGGGTAAAGATACGCAGTATTTT. This sequence encodes CASSASSGGGKDTQYF.

This clone came up a few times. This sequence joins TRBV29-1 and TRBJ2-5; D gene ambiguous. The V and J ends lost 4 bases and 1 base respectively, with 7 bases between them. Germline V gene sequence: CDR1 SQVTM, CDR2 ANQGSEA. The CDR3 length is 12 residues. The DNA of the CDR3 is TGCAGCGTTGTAGAGTTCCAAGAGACCCAGTACTTC. Amino acids: CSVVEFQETQYF.

The chain joins TRBV29-1 to TRBJ2-4; 8 positions match TRBD1. The germline gives CDR1 SQVTM, CDR2 ANQGSEA. Losses at the gene ends were 3 bases for V and 9 bases for J; bases not matched to a gene: 4. This CDR3 is 12 amino acids long. The chain's CDR3 is CSVEVGQGIQYF. The DNA of the CDR3 is TGCAGCGTTGAGGTCGGACAGGGCATTCAGTACTTC.

The chain couples TRBV5-6 to TRBJ1-1, with TRBD1 matching over 9 bases. The CDR3 loop spans 15 amino acids. The germline V gene encodes CDR1 SGHDT and CDR2 YYEEEE. V lost 3 bases, J lost 1 base, and 4 bases stayed unmatched. CDR3 amino acids: CASSYYRGRNTEAFF. The DNA of the CDR3 is TGTGCCAGCAGCTACTACAGGGGGCGGAACACTGAAGCTTTCTTT.

This chain links TRBV5-4 with TRBJ2-3; 7 bases agree with TRBD1. Per the germline V gene, CDR1 is SGHNT and CDR2 is YYREEE (reference sequence). The CDR3 covers 16 residues. Trimming cost V 3 bases and J 2 bases; bases outside gene matches: 9. CDR3 bases: TGTGCCAGCAGCTCGACAGGGATGAAGTACACAGATACGCAGTATTTT. The encoded protein is CASSSTGMKYTDTQYF.

The V and J genes are TRBV28 and TRBJ2-3; 8 bases line up with TRBD1. Germline V gene lookup returns CDR1 MDHEN and CDR2 SYDVKM. Trimming cost V 6 bases and J 8 bases; bases outside gene matches: 16. CDR3 length equals 16 residues. CDR3 region: CASSPSVQGAWTTQYF. DNA of the CDR3: TGTGCCAGCAGCCCTAGTGTCCAGGGGGCATGGACTACGCAGTATTTT.

As regards this clone: One junction end disagrees with the germline gene, perhaps due to a read error. The rearrangement joins TRBV5-4 to TRBJ2-7; no definite D call. The length of the CDR3 is 12 residues. Germline V gene data show CDR1 as SGHNT and CDR2 as YYREEE (reference sequence). CDR3 in DNA: TGTGCCAGCGGCTTGGGCCGCGACGAGCAGTACTTC. It translates to CASGLGRDEQYF.

The gene calls are TRBV7-2 and TRBJ2-2; D ambiguous. The V end was cut by 6 bases, the J end by 1 base, with 15 bases between. The CDR3 is 16 residues long. The germline V gene encodes CDR1 SGHTA and CDR2 FQGNSA. Here the CDR3 DNA reads TGTGCCAGCAGGCTTACCCCGACACGGAACACCGGGGAGCTGTTTTTT. Its translation: CASRLTPTRNTGELFF.

The J gene is TRBJ1-2, the V gene TRBV9; D perhaps matches TRBD1 (5 bases). The CDR3 covers 14 residues. From germline, CDR1 is SGDLS and CDR2 YYNGEE. Trimming pared 0 bases from V and 6 bases from J, leaving 12 bases between. CDR3 sequence: CASSVARADNGYTF. CDR3 coding DNA: TGTGCCAGCAGCGTAGCCAGGGCAGACAATGGCTACACCTTC.

V usage is TRBV7-3 and J usage is TRBJ1-1, with D hard to call. Germline CDR1 is SGHTA and CDR2 is FQGTGA. The CDR3 is 13 amino acids. Deletions cut 6 bases from V and 3 bases from J, with 11 bases between. The CDR3 region has the DNA TGTGCCAGCAGGTTACAGCGGGACACTGAAGCTTTCTTT. Its protein is CASRLQRDTEAFF.

The gene calls are TRBV28 and TRBJ1-6; 11 bases agree with TRBD1. CDR1 MDHEN and CDR2 SYDVKM come from the germline V gene. The V and J ends lost 9 bases and 9 bases, in that order; junction bases with no gene match: 7. This CDR3 region has 14 residues. CDR3 nucleotides: TGTGCCAGTATGGGACAGGGGGGGAGTTCACCCCTCCACTTT. Its protein is CASMGQGGSSPLHF.

The chain recombines TRBV10-2 with TRBJ1-2; no definite D call. The CDR3 totals 12 residues. Trimming cost V 2 bases and J 2 bases, with 3 bases left between them. The germline V gene has CDR1 WSHSY and CDR2 SAAADI. CDR3 in amino acids: CASSEQNYGYTF. CDR3 nucleotide sequence: TGCGCCAGCAGTGAGCAGAACTATGGCTACACCTTC.

The chain is built from TRBV27 and TRBJ2-1, with 10 bases aligning to TRBD1. Germline V CDR1 and CDR2: MNHEY, SMNVEV (reference sequence). The CDR3 sequence is 15 residues long. Trimming removed 6 bases from V and 3 bases from J; junction bases left unmatched: 5. The CDR3 nucleotides read TGTGCCAGCAGCCGACGGACAGGGGGCTACAATGAGCAGTTCTTC. It codes for CASSRRTGGYNEQFF.